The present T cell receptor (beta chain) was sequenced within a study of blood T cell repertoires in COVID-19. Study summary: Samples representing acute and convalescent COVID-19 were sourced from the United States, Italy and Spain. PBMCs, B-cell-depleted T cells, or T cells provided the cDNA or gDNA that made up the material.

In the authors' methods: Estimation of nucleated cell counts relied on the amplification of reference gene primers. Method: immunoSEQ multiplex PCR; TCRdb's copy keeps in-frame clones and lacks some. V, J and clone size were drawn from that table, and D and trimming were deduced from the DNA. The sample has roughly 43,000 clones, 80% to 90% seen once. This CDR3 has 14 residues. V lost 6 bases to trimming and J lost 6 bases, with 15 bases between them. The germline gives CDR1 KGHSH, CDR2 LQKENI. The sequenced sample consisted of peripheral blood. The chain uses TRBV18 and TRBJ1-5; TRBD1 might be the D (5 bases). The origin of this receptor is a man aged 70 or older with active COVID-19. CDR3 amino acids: CASSQGGTSQPQHF. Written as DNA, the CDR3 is TGTGCCAGCTCGCAGGGAGGGACGAGTCAGCCCCAGCATTTT.